The rows below give T cell receptor beta chains drawn from one sample of a study of cytomegalovirus exposure and HLA in healthy donors. This table comes from immunoSEQ multiplex PCR, and its TCRdb copy is limited to in-frame clones, with some not included. Its clone listing holds approximately 140,000 clones. Sequencing input: PBMCs. The receptors were sampled from a man between 40 and 49 years old in good health and CMV-seronegative. Each CDR3 is given with its conserved first and last residue. The D gene is left open where the match is weak.

CDR3: CASSSPSGGLSGANVLTF; DNA: TGTGCCAGCAGTTCTCCTAGCGGGGGGTTGTCTGGGGCCAACGTCCTGACTTTC; D: TRBD2; J: TRBJ2-6; V: TRBV28
CDR3: CASSPREGTGEETQYF; DNA: TGCGCCAGCAGCCCCAGGGAAGGGACAGGGGAAGAGACCCAGTACTTC; D: TRBD1; J: TRBJ2-5; V: TRBV4-3
CDR3: CASCWGQSNSPLHF; DNA: TGCGCCAGCTGTTGGGGACAGTCCAATTCACCCCTCCACTTT; D: TRBD1; J: TRBJ1-6; V: TRBV5-1
CDR3: CASRRDRGSYEQYF; DNA: TGTGCCAGTAGGCGGGACAGGGGTTCCTACGAGCAGTACTTC; D: TRBD1; J: TRBJ2-7; V: TRBV19
CDR3: CASQSRGEKLFF; DNA: TGTGCTAGCCAATCGCGAGGAGAAAAACTGTTTTTT; D: -; J: TRBJ1-4; V: TRBV2
CDR3: CASSLSHLTGYYGYTF; DNA: TGTGCCAGCAGTTTATCTCACCTTACAGGGTACTATGGCTACACCTTC; D: -; J: TRBJ1-2; V: TRBV28
CDR3: CASSVGDRGRYEQYF; DNA: TGTGCCAGCAGCGTAGGAGACCGGGGTCGCTACGAGCAGTACTTC; D: -; J: TRBJ2-7; V: TRBV7-9
CDR3: CASSEGDSYGYTF; DNA: TGTGCCAGCAGTGAGGGGGACAGCTATGGCTACACCTTC; D: TRBD1; J: TRBJ1-2; V: TRBV6-4
CDR3: CASSAQPTGGTEAFF; DNA: TGTGCCAGCAGCGCCCAACCAACAGGGGGAACTGAAGCTTTCTTT; D: TRBD1; J: TRBJ1-1; V: TRBV7-6
CDR3: CASSVEGTAYEQYF; DNA: TGTGCCAGCAGCGTAGAGGGGACAGCGTACGAGCAGTACTTC; D: TRBD1; J: TRBJ2-7; V: TRBV9
CDR3: CASSLRVSLYPSTDTQYF; DNA: TGTGCCAGCAGCTTACGGGTCAGCCTCTACCCTAGCACAGATACGCAGTATTTT; D: -; J: TRBJ2-3; V: TRBV7-2
CDR3: CASSSGQGAVSTEAFF; DNA: TGTGCCAGCAGCTCCGGACAGGGGGCCGTGAGCACTGAAGCTTTCTTT; D: TRBD1; J: TRBJ1-1; V: TRBV7-6
CDR3: CAISEGRPGDTQYF; DNA: TGTGCCATCAGTGAAGGCAGGCCGGGGGATACGCAGTATTTT; D: -; J: TRBJ2-3; V: TRBV10-3
CDR3: CASSLSRETQYF; DNA: TGTGCCAGCAGCTTAAGCCGGGAGACCCAGTACTTC; D: -; J: TRBJ2-5; V: TRBV7-6
CDR3: CASSLDRGHVTQYF; DNA: TGCGCCAGCAGCTTGGACAGGGGGCATGTGACCCAGTACTTC; D: TRBD1; J: TRBJ2-5; V: TRBV5-1
CDR3: CASSSQMTGDGYTF; DNA: TGTGCCAGCAGCTCGCAGATGACAGGGGATGGCTACACCTTC; D: TRBD1; J: TRBJ1-2; V: TRBV7-9
CDR3: CSVHKGTYSYNEQFF; DNA: TGCAGCGTCCATAAGGGGACTTACTCCTACAATGAGCAGTTCTTC; D: -; J: TRBJ2-1; V: TRBV29-1
CDR3: CASSPGQGVTEAFF; DNA: TGTGCCAGCAGCCCAGGACAGGGGGTCACTGAAGCTTTCTTT; D: TRBD1; J: TRBJ1-1; V: TRBV7-8
CDR3: CASSLAPQGTQYF; DNA: TGTGCCAGCAGCTTAGCCCCCCAGGGTACGCAGTATTTT; D: -; J: TRBJ2-3; V: TRBV11-2
CDR3: CASSLGHTGSGEKLFF; DNA: TGCGCCAGCAGCTTGGGGCATACAGGGTCCGGGGAAAAACTGTTTTTT; D: -; J: TRBJ1-4; V: TRBV5-1
CDR3: CASSFGTGPNTEAFF; DNA: TGTGCCAGCAGCTTTGGGACAGGGCCCAACACTGAAGCTTTCTTT; D: TRBD1; J: TRBJ1-1; V: TRBV5-4
CDR3: CASSYNRGSDTQYF; DNA: TGTGCCAGCAGCTATAACAGGGGATCAGATACGCAGTATTTT; D: TRBD1; J: TRBJ2-3; V: TRBV5-4
CDR3: CASSRVPYWTGSVDEQYF; DNA: TGTGCCAGCAGCCGGGTACCCTATTGGACAGGGAGTGTCGACGAGCAGTACTTC; D: TRBD1; J: TRBJ2-7; V: TRBV14
CDR3: CASSQDWGTGRRRWYNEQFF; DNA: TGTGCCAGCAGCCAAGATTGGGGGACAGGGAGGCGTCGTTGGTACAATGAGCAGTTCTTC; D: TRBD1; J: TRBJ2-1; V: TRBV14
CDR3: CAISEQGAQIYEQYF; DNA: TGTGCCATCAGTGAACAGGGGGCGCAAATTTACGAGCAGTACTTC; D: TRBD1; J: TRBJ2-7; V: TRBV10-3
CDR3: CASSPGQGPLYEQYF; DNA: TGTGCCAGCTCGCCGGGACAGGGGCCTCTCTACGAGCAGTACTTC; D: TRBD1; J: TRBJ2-7; V: TRBV18
CDR3: CASSQLWGEQETQYF; DNA: TGCGCCAGCAGCCAATTATGGGGGGAACAAGAGACCCAGTACTTC; D: -; J: TRBJ2-5; V: TRBV4-3
CDR3: CASSSSGGSYNEQFF; DNA: TGCGCCAGCAGCTCTAGCGGGGGCTCCTACAATGAGCAGTTCTTC; D: TRBD2; J: TRBJ2-1; V: TRBV5-1
CDR3: CASSSGLSPDTQYF; DNA: TGTGCCAGCAGCTCCGGACTCTCACCAGATACGCAGTATTTT; D: -; J: TRBJ2-3; V: TRBV7-2
CDR3: CASSLRTGAARETQYF; DNA: TGCGCCAGCAGCCTCCGGACAGGCGCGGCGAGAGAGACCCAGTACTTC; D: TRBD1; J: TRBJ2-5; V: TRBV5-1
CDR3: CASSPLYEQYF; DNA: TGTGCCAGCAGCCCCCTTTACGAGCAGTACTTC; D: -; J: TRBJ2-7; V: TRBV7-2
CDR3: CASSSWTSGGTNTGELFF; DNA: TGTGCCAGCAGCTCTTGGACTAGCGGGGGGACGAACACCGGGGAGCTGTTTTTT; D: TRBD2; J: TRBJ2-2; V: TRBV5-4
CDR3: CASSFTTGYEQYF; DNA: TGTGCCAGCAGCTTTACCACAGGGTACGAGCAGTACTTC; D: -; J: TRBJ2-7; V: TRBV7-9